This entry describes one TCR beta chain. Its antigen is undetermined. This sample was included in a study of Ad26.COV2.S vaccination and SARS-CoV-2 variants. Only in-frame clones appear in the TCRdb table, and some are missing; sequencing was by immunoSEQ multiplex PCR. Of about 350,000 clones listed, approximately 84% are singletons. Treatment in this sample: around 19 received Ad26.COV2.S at low or high dose, single or two shots; about 5 received placebo; per-sample allocation not given. Sampling took place 63 days after the first vaccine or placebo injection. Within Boston, the person who donated was an adult of 18-55 years. The CDR3 totals 14 residues. V lost 1 base, J lost 2 bases, and 8 bases lay in between. Germline CDR1 LGHDT, CDR2 YNNKEL (reference sequence). The study, taken as a whole, reports: Post-vaccination breadth of spike-specific CD8+ and CD4+ T cell responses was reportedly substantial.

The chain combines TRBV3-1 (or the pseudogene TRBV3-2) with TRBJ1-2; D call uncertain. The sequence came from a person aged 18 to 65 who received the Ad26.COV2.S COVID-19 vaccine or a placebo. Sequencing was performed on peripheral blood, taken in a trial of Ad26.COV2.S vaccine versus placebo. CDR3 nucleotide sequence: TGTGCCAGCAGCCAAGCGGAGTCAAACTATGGCTACACCTTC. Its translation: CASSQAESNYGYTF.